This T cell receptor beta chain derives from a study of T cells expressing NK-cell markers. At the level of the study: Sorted CD3+CD56-NKG2C+, CD3+CD56+NKG2C+ and CD3+CD56+NKG2C- T cells supplied the TCR beta repertoires. In the group of eight sequenced donors, seven were HCMV-seropositive and one was seronegative.

The germline V gene has CDR1 SGHTA and CDR2 FQGTGA. The CDR3 is 17 residues long. Points on this clonotype: Its antigen remains unidentified.

Study-wide points: Over 5 donors had dominant NKG2C+ clonotypes that comprised about 1.0-7.5% of their CD8+ T cells. Whether the expanded NKG2C+ T cell clones recognized HCMV remained unclear.

TCRdb reprocessed the 5' RACE reads, keeping one entry per CDR3 protein, no DNA. This repertoire includes over 150,000 distinct CDR3 sequences. The J gene is TRBJ2-2, the V gene TRBV7-3; TCRdb reports TRBD1, a call that lacks DNA to check it against. Sequencing used blood T cells: a sorted CD56 or NKG2C T cell subset, CD4+ or CD8+ T cells, or bulk PBMC T cells (not recorded which). This clonotype originated in a woman aged 45-60 years in good health. The CDR3 sequence is CASSLPREGGNTGELFF. Full variable domain (missing parts from reference TRBV7-3 and TRBJ2-2): GAGVSQTPSNKVTEKGKYVELRCDPISGHTALYWYRQSLGQGPEFLIYFQGTGAADDSGLPNDRFFAVRPEGSVSTLKIQRTERGDSAVYLCASSLPREGGNTGELFFGEGSRLTVL.